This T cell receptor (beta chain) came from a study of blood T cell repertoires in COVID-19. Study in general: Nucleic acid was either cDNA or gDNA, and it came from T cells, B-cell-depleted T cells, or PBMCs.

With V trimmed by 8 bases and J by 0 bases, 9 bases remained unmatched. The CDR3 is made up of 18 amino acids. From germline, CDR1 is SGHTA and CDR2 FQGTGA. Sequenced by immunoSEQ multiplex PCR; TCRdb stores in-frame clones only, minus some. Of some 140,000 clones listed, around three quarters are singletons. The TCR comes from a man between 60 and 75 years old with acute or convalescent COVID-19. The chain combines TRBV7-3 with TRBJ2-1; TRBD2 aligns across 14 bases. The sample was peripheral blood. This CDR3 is CASGTTSGRANSYNEQFF. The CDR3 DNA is TGTGCCAGCGGGACGACTAGCGGGAGGGCCAACTCCTACAATGAGCAGTTCTTC.